This T cell receptor beta chain derives from a study of blood T cell repertoires in COVID-19. Study context: Acute and convalescent COVID-19 specimens originated in the United States, Italy and Spain. PBMCs, B-cell-depleted T cells, or T cells were the source of the cDNA or gDNA that made up the material.

Original data processing: Amplification of reference gene primers was used by the study to estimate nucleated cell counts. Profiled with immunoSEQ multiplex PCR; TCRdb holds only in-frame clones, not every one. That table supplies the V and J calls and clone size; D and trimming were determined from the DNA. The sample has some 300,000 clones; about 89% are singletons. The germline gives CDR1 LGHNA, CDR2 YSLEER. V shed 3 bases and J shed 13 bases, with 25 bases lying between them. This CDR3 is 17 amino acids long. Enrolled through a virtual design, the participants were between roughly 18 and 90 years of age and came from 24 US areas.

The rearrangement links TRBV4-3 to TRBJ1-6; a weak D match, TRBD1 (5 bases). The sequence derives from a woman aged 40 to 50 who had recovered from COVID-19. The specimen sequenced was PBMCs or T cells enriched from blood (not recorded which). CDR3 DNA sequence: TGCGCCAGCAGCCACTCTGTGGCGGGGCGTAATGTCGGCCCCCTCCACTTT. Its protein product is CASSHSVAGRNVGPLHF.